This TCR beta chain is from a study of T cell changes during pregnancy in multiple sclerosis (dated by TCRdb to about 2019). As for the study more broadly: In women with multiple sclerosis, the researchers looked at how the T cell repertoire shifted as pregnancy progressed.

Turning to this clone: Which antigen it targets is not known. No much larger clonotype is one base removed from it; base qualities were not supplied.

There are 15 amino acids in the CDR3, from cysteine to phenylalanine inclusive. The DNA shown is the 45-base CDR3, in frame from base 1. At the junction V is shortened by 3 bases and J by 6 bases; bases outside the gene matches: 6. The germline V gene provides CDR1 SGDLS and CDR2 YYNGEE. To prepare the library, the immunoSEQ multiplex PCR assay was applied. The table comes from immuneACCESS by way of TCRdb, which keeps in-frame sequences with V and J called. Part of the clones is missing from these tables; in studies checked, under half for an unresolved V gene and the rest for unknown reasons. A total of 30,000 or so clones appear in this sample, just over 85% of them only once. Around 0.77% of the sample goes to the ten largest clones.

The starting material was CD4+ T cells from peripheral blood mononuclear cells, obtained in the first trimester of pregnancy. This TCR derives from a female donor in good health, enrolled as a control in a pregnancy study. This receptor chain uses TRBV9 and TRBJ2-1; the junction holds 10 bases that match TRBD2. The CDR3: CASSEGLARGNEQFF. The DNA is as follows: TGTGCCAGCAGCGAGGGACTAGCGCGGGGCAATGAGCAGTTCTTC.